This T cell receptor (beta chain) is drawn from a study of T cell repertoires in cytomegalovirus infection (dated by TCRdb to about 2019). Notes on the research overall: Alongside well-studied HLA-B-restricted epitopes, the peptide stimulations were aimed at recently identified HLA-C-restricted CMV epitopes, whose presentation resists viral immunomodulation. Donor HLA type was relevant to the analysis, as public TCR beta signatures indicated carriage of CMV infection together with the matching HLA type. Results and caveats for the whole study, not just this receptor: In both this cohort and an independent cohort of approximately 350 donors, the cumulative frequency of public TCR beta family members distinguished carriers of CMV infection plus the relevant HLA type. The ex vivo response was dominated by HLA-C-restricted CMV-specific TCR beta clonotypes, which also provided the single most frequent clonotype in two of eight donors.

In light of the paper, this sample's treatment or condition label describes: in vitro stimulation with specific CMV peptide epitopes to enrich CMV-specific T cells. These reads were obtained on an Illumina HiSeq 1500. Starting from the raw public reads, TCRdb applied fastp trimming at Q25, assembled clones with MiXCR and retained in-frame beta chains. Rows matching on CDR3 protein sequence are summarized as one entry with the most common DNA and genes. This sample comprises fewer than 1,000,000 distinct CDR3 sequences, around a third of them detected only once. Over 13% of the sample rests with the top ten. The junction carries 9 bases between V and J, which are trimmed by 6 bases and 1 base respectively. The CDR3 has 13 amino acids, counting the end cysteine and phenylalanine. Left in the record is the CDR3 DNA by itself, 39 bases read in frame from the first base. From a lookup of the germline V gene, CDR1 and CDR2 are MNHNS and SASEGT.

This clonotype came up a few times. Its antigen remains undetermined. Per-nucleotide qualities are absent, and no much larger clonotype sits a single base away. The chain employs TRBV6-1 and TRBJ1-1; tentative D gene TRBD1, with 6 bases matching. This clonotype was obtained from a human donor in good health (CMV status not recorded). Some clones in this sample may be carry-over from other donors' samples. The sequences come from cultured CD8+ T cells from PBMCs, collected from culture after CMV antigen stimulation. The DNA is TGTGCCAGCAGGGTGGACAGGAACACTGAAGCTTTCTTT. Translated, this is CASRVDRNTEAFF.